What follows are 8 T cell receptor beta chains derived from one specimen sequenced in a study of blood T cell repertoires in COVID-19 (dated by TCRdb to about 2020). Library preparation was by the immunoSEQ multiplex PCR assay. Imported from immuneACCESS, the table was reduced by TCRdb to in-frame sequences with V and J called. These copies leave out some clones; in studies compared against another copy, an unresolved V gene accounts for under half, and the cause of the remainder is not known. In this sample the table shows some 360,000 clones, around 87% of which occur a single time. The top ten clones comprise roughly 2.1% of the sample. Sequenced: peripheral blood. These receptors were obtained from a woman in her sixties or seventies with COVID-19, enrolled during active disease.

In this sample, this clone turned up a few times. The J gene is TRBJ1-1, the V gene TRBV5-6, with 9 positions matching TRBD1. CDR3 length: 13 residues. V lost 4 bases, J lost 7 bases, and 5 bases stayed unmatched. Germline V lookup: CDR1 SGHDT, CDR2 YYEEEE. The CDR3 loop reads CASSGGQGGEAFF. Written as DNA, the CDR3 is TGTGCCAGCAGCGGGGGACAGGGAGGTGAAGCTTTCTTT.

Only one count was recorded for this clone. V and J are TRBV18 and TRBJ1-5, with D possibly TRBD1 on 6 matching bases. Trimming removed 5 bases at V and 3 bases at J, with 20 bases between. In germline, CDR1 is KGHSH, CDR2 LQKENI. This CDR3 has 17 amino acids. This CDR3 reads CASSSALPGQNNQPQHF. The CDR3 region has the DNA TGTGCCAGCTCATCAGCCCTCCCCGGACAGAACAATCAGCCCCAGCATTTT.

V and J are TRBV3-1 (or the pseudogene TRBV3-2) and TRBJ1-1; perhaps TRBD1 as D (5 bases). The CDR3 is 13 residues long. Trimming removed 7 bases from V and 11 bases from J, with 20 bases in between. CDR1 is LGHDT, CDR2 YNNKEL, per germline (reference sequence). The CDR3 protein is CASTDSPPRAAFF. The CDR3 DNA reads TGTGCCAGCACCGATTCACCCCCCAGGGCTGCTTTCTTT.

This chain links TRBV5-1 with TRBJ2-5, with TRBD2 as a possible D gene (6 bases). Trimming pared 5 bases from V and 5 bases from J, leaving 25 bases between. The length of the CDR3 is 17 residues. Germline V lookup: CDR1 SGHRS, CDR2 YFSETQ. The CDR3: CASSHFGDSRSGETQYF. In DNA form, the CDR3 reads TGCGCCAGCAGTCACTTTGGGGACTCAAGGTCGGGGGAGACCCAGTACTTC. Complete variable domain (other parts from reference TRBV5-1 and TRBJ2-5): KAGVTQTPRYLIKTRGQQVTLSCSPISGHRSVSWYQQTPGQGLQFLFEYFSETQRNKGNFPGRFSGRQFSNSRSEMNVSTLELGDSALYLCASSHFGDSRSGETQYFGPGTRLLVL.

The chain has TRBV6-1 and TRBJ2-2, with no clear D. V shed 1 base and J shed 8 bases, with 5 bases lying between them. Germline values: CDR1 MNHNS, CDR2 SASEGT. There are 12 residues in the CDR3. The CDR3 DNA reads TGTGCCAGCAGTGAAGTTTCTGGGGAGCTGTTTTTT. Amino acids: CASSEVSGELFF.

This CDR3 reads CAISRTAGTDYNEQFF. The CDR3 DNA follows: TGTGCCATCAGTCGAACCGCCGGGACAGACTACAATGAGCAGTTCTTC. This chain uses TRBV10-3 with TRBJ2-1; 7 bases agree with TRBD1. CDR1 ENHRY and CDR2 SYGVKD come from the germline V gene. The ends lost 5 bases at V and 3 bases at J; junction bases unmatched: 10. This CDR3 contains 16 residues.

This clone was seen once. The gene calls are TRBV5-4 and TRBJ1-6, with D hard to call. Trimming pared 0 bases from V and 3 bases from J, leaving 4 bases between. The CDR3 totals 14 residues. Germline assignment: CDR1 SGHNT and CDR2 YYREEE (reference sequence). CDR3 DNA sequence: TGTGCCAGCAGCTTGGACTACTATAATTCACCCCTCCACTTT. Protein: CASSLDYYNSPLHF.

The chain is built from TRBV5-1 and TRBJ2-5; D is perhaps TRBD2 (6 bases). Germline CDR1 is SGHRS and CDR2 is YFSETQ. This CDR3 is 15 amino acids long. Trimming took 0 bases from V and 5 from J, leaving 14 bases between them. CDR3 coding DNA: TGCGCCAGCAGCTTGGGCGGGGCCCCCCGGGAGACCCAGTACTTC. This encodes CASSLGGAPRETQYF.